This T cell receptor (beta chain) came from a study of vaccination effects on CD4 cells after COVID-19. Study-level points and caveats: At late timepoints after vaccination, vaccine- and infection-induced clones shrank markedly.

Antigen-specific CD4+ T cells were expanded (with viral peptide pools) by the ViraFEST assay ahead of sequencing. CD4+ T cell isolation took place after 10 days of culture. Vaccinated participants had no history of SARS-CoV-2 infection and tested negative for nucleocapsid antibodies. With 10 ug/ml peptides and around 9.6 IU/ml IL-2, some 2 million PBMC per well were cultured. Turning to this clone: Its antigen is as yet unknown.

This table comes from immunoSEQ multiplex PCR, and its TCRdb copy is limited to in-frame clones, with some not included. The profile shows around 25,000 clones, approximately 75% of them singletons. V dropped 3 bases and J dropped 0 bases, with 6 bases sitting between them. CDR1 and CDR2 from the germline V gene are DFQATT and SNEGSKA (reference sequence). CDR3 size: 12 residues. This TCR was recovered from a human donor who received a COVID-19 vaccine. The chain has TRBV20-1 and TRBJ2-7; D unclear. Sequenced here: CD4+ T cells from PBMCs cultured with SARS-CoV-2 spike peptides, sampled before COVID-19 vaccination. CDR3: CSASSYSYEQYF. CDR3 coding DNA: TGCAGTGCTAGTTCCTACTCCTACGAGCAGTACTTC.